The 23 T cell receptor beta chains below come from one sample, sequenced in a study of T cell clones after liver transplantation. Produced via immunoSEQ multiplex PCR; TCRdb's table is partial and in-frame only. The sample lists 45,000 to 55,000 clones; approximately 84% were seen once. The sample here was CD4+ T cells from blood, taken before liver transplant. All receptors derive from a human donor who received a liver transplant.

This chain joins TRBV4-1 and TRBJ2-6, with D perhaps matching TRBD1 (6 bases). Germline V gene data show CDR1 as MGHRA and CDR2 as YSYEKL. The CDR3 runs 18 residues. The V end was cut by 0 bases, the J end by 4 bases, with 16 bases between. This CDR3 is CASSQDPVAGAGANVLTF. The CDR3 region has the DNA TGCGCCAGCAGCCAAGATCCCGTAGCAGGGGCAGGGGCCAACGTCCTGACTTTC.

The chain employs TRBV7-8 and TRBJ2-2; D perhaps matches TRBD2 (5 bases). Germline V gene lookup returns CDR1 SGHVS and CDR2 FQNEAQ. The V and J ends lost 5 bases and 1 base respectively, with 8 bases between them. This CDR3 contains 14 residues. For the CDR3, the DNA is TGTGCCAGCAGCAACCGGGGGAACACCGGGGAGCTGTTTTTT. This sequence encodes CASSNRGNTGELFF. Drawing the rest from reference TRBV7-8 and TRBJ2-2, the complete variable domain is GAGVSQSPRYKVAKRGQDVALRCDPISGHVSLFWYQQALGQGPEFLTYFQNEAQLDKSGLPSDRFFAERPEGSVSTLKIQRTQQEDSAVYLCASSNRGNTGELFFGEGSRLTVL.

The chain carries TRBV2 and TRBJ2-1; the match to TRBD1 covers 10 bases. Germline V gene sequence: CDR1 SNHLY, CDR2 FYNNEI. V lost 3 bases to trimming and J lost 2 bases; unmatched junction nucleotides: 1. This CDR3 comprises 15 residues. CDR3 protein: CASSETGGPYNEQFF. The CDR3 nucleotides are TGTGCCAGCAGTGAGACAGGGGGCCCCTACAATGAGCAGTTCTTC.

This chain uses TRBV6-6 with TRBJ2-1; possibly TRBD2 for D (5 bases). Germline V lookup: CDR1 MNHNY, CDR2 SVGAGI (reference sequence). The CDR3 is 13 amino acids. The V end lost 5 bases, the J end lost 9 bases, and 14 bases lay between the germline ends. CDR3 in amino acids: CASSQQLGSEQFF. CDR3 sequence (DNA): TGTGCCAGCAGTCAGCAACTAGGTTCTGAGCAGTTCTTC.

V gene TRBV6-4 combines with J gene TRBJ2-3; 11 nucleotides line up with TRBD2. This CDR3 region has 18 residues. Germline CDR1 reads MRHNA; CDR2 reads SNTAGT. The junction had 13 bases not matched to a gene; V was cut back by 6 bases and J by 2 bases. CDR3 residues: CASRPTFVAGGPTDTQYF. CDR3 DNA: TGTGCCAGCAGGCCTACCTTTGTAGCGGGAGGGCCCACAGATACGCAGTATTTT.

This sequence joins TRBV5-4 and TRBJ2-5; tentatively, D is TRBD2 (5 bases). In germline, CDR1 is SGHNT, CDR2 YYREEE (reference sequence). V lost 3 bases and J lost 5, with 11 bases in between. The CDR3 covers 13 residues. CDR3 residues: CASSYLPGETQYF. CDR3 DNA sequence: TGTGCCAGCAGCTACCTCCCGGGGGAGACCCAGTACTTC. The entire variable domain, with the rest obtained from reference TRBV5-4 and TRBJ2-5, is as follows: ETGVTQSPTHLIKTRGQQVTLRCSSQSGHNTVSWYQQALGQGPQFIFQYYREEENGRGNFPPRFSGLQFPNYSSELNVNALELDDSALYLCASSYLPGETQYFGPGTRLLVL.

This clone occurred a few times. The CDR3 nucleotides are TGTGCCAGCAGCTCAATGGGTACCGGGCAATATGAGCAGTTCTTC. It codes for CASSSMGTGQYEQFF. V and J are TRBV7-3 and TRBJ2-1; D gene unclear. CDR1 and CDR2 from the germline V gene are SGHTA and FQGTGA. Deletions cut 4 bases from V and 8 bases from J, with 18 bases between. There are 15 residues in the CDR3.

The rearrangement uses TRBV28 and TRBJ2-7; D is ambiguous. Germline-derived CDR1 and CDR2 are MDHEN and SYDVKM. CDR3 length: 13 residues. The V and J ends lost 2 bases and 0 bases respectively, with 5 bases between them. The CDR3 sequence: CASSLGDSYEQYF. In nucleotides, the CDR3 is TGTGCCAGCAGTTTAGGGGACTCCTACGAGCAGTACTTC.

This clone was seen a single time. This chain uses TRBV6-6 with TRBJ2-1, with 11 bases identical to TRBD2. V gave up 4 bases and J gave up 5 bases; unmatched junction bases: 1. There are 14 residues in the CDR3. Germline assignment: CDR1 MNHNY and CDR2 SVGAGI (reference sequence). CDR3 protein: CASSWGLADNEQFF. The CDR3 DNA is TGTGCCAGCAGTTGGGGACTAGCGGACAATGAGCAGTTCTTC.

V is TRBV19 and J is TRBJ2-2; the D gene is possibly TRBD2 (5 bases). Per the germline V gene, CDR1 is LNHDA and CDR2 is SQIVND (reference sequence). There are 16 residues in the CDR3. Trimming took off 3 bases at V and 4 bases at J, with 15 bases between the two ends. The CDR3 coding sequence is TGTGCCAGTAGTATGGGGAGAGCCACCGCCACCGGGGAGCTGTTTTTT. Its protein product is CASSMGRATATGELFF.

The CDR3 reads CASGDLGSYNEQFF. CDR3 DNA sequence: TGTGCCAGTGGAGATTTGGGGAGTTACAATGAGCAGTTCTTC. The chain joins TRBV19 to TRBJ2-1, with D possibly matching TRBD2 (5 bases). CDR1 is LNHDA and CDR2 is SQIVND in the germline V gene (reference sequence). CDR3 length: 14 residues. Trimming stripped 8 bases from V and 4 bases from J, with 15 bases between. Filled out from reference TRBV19 and TRBJ2-1, the complete variable domain reads DGGITQSPKYLFRKEGQNVTLSCEQNLNHDAMYWYRQDPGQGLRLIYYSQIVNDFQKGDIAEGYSVSREKKESFPLTVTSAQKNPTAFYLCASGDLGSYNEQFFGPGTRLTVL.

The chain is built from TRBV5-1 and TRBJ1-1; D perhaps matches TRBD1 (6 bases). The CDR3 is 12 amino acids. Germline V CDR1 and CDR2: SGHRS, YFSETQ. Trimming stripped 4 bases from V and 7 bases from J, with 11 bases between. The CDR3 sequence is CASSPGQREAFF. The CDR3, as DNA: TGCGCCAGCAGCCCAGGACAGCGTGAAGCTTTCTTT.

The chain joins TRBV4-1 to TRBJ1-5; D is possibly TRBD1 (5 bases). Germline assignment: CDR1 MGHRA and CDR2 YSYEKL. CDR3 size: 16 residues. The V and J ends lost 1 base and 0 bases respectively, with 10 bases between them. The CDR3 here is CASSQAGPYSNQPQHF. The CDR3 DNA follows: TGCGCCAGCAGCCAAGCGGGACCTTATAGCAATCAGCCCCAGCATTTT.

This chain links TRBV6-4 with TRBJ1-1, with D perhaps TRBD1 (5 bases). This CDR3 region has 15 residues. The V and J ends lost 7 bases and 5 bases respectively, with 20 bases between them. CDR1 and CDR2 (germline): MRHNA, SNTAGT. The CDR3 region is CASTPIGGEATEAFF. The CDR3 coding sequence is TGTGCCAGCACCCCTATTGGGGGGGAGGCAACTGAAGCTTTCTTT.

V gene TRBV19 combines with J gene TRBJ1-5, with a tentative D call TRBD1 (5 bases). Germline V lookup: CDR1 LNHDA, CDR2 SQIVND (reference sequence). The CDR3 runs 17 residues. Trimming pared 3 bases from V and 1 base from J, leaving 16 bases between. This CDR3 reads CASSIFHLTDSNQPQHF. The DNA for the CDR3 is TGTGCCAGTAGTATTTTTCACCTGACAGACAGCAATCAGCCCCAGCATTTT.

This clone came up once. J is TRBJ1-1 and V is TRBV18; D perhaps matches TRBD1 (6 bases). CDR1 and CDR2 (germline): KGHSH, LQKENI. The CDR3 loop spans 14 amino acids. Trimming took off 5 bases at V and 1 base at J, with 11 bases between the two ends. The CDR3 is CASSLGGTNTEAFF. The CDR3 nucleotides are TGTGCCAGCTCATTGGGGGGCACGAACACTGAAGCTTTCTTT.

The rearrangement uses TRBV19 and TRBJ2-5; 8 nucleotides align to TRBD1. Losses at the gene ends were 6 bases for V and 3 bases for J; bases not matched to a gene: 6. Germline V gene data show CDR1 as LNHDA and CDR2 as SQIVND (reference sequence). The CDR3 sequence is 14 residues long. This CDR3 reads CASSQGTGKETQYF. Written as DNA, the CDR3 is TGTGCCAGTAGCCAAGGGACAGGAAAAGAGACCCAGTACTTC.

The CDR3 region has the DNA TGTGCCAGCAACCTAGGGACAGGGGGCTACGAGCAGTACTTC. Translated, it gives CASNLGTGGYEQYF. The genes are TRBV2 and TRBJ2-7; 11 bases line up with TRBD1. Germline CDR1 SNHLY, CDR2 FYNNEI. The CDR3 consists of 14 residues. With V trimmed by 7 bases and J by 3 bases, 5 bases remained unmatched. The full variable domain, rest sourced from reference TRBV2 and TRBJ2-7, is EPEVTQTPSHQVTQMGQEVILRCVPISNHLYFYWYRQILGQKVEFLVSFYNNEISEKSEIFDDQFSVERPDGSNFTLKIRSTKLEDSAMYFCASNLGTGGYEQYFGPGTRLTVT.

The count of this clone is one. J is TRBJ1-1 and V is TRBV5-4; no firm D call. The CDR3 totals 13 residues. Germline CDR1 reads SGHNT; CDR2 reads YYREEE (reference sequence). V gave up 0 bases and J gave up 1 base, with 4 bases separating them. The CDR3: CASSLGGNTEAFF. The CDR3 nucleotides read TGTGCCAGCAGCTTGGGGGGGAACACTGAAGCTTTCTTT.

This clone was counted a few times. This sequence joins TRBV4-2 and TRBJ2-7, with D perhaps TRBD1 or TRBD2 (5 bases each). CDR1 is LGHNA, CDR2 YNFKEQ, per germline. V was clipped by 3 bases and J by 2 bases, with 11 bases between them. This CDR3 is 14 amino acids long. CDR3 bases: TGTGCCAGCAGCCAGGCTTTGGGACCCTACGAGCAGTACTTC. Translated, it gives CASSQALGPYEQYF.

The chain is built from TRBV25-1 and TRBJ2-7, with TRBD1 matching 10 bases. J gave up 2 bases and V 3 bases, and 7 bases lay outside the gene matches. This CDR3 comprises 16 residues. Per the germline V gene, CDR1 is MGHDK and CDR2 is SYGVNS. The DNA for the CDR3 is TGTGCCAGCAGTGAGAGATCCGGGACAGGGGCCTACGAGCAGTACTTC. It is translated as CASSERSGTGAYEQYF.

The CDR3 here is CASSMRGLAGADTQYF. CDR3 nucleotide sequence: TGTGCCAGTAGTATGCGGGGACTAGCGGGAGCAGATACGCAGTATTTT. The chain links TRBV19 to TRBJ2-3, with 14 bases matching TRBD2. Per the germline V gene, CDR1 is LNHDA and CDR2 is SQIVND (reference sequence). Unmatched junction bases numbered 3, after V lost 3 bases and J lost 4 bases. The CDR3 sequence is 16 residues long.

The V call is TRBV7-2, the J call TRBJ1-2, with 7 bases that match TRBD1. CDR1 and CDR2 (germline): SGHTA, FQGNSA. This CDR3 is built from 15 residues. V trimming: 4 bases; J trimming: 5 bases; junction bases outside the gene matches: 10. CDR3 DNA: TGTGCCAGCAGCTCACATAGACGGGACAGTTATGGCTACACCTTC. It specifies CASSSHRRDSYGYTF.